The clone carrying this TCR beta chain has just a few counts. Its matching antigen is unknown. This entry belongs to a study of vaccination and CD4 T cells after COVID-19. Study at large: The convalescent population consisted of six males and four females, two of whom were of Hispanic ethnicity. Blood was drawn a median about 75 days post second dose, range 14 to 241.

The Oncomine TCR Beta short-read assay generated sequence data from the DNA of cultured CD4+ T cells. A single record per CDR3 protein comes from TCRdb applying MiXCR to the PCR reads. The sample carries 20,000 to 25,000 distinct CDR3 sequences, around a third recorded once. Treatment noted: roughly 10-day PBMC culture with coronavirus spike peptide pools or control peptides (ViraFEST assay). Before TCRs were sequenced, ViraFEST expanded antigen-specific T cells with peptide pools. All positive PCR tests were dated between March and December 2020, predating US Alpha, Beta and Delta variants. Germline CDR1 is MNHEY and CDR2 is SMNVEV (reference sequence). The CDR3 has 18 amino acids. Trimming removed 0 bases from V and 3 bases from J, with 17 bases in between.

The V call is TRBV27, the J call TRBJ1-4; D might be TRBD1 (6 bases). The sequence derives from a human donor with COVID-19. Sequenced: cultured CD4+ T cells from blood. The CDR3 bases are TGTGCCAGCAGTTTATCGATGGCAGCACAGGGCTCTAATGAAAAACTGTTTTTT. Translating it yields CASSLSMAAQGSNEKLFF.